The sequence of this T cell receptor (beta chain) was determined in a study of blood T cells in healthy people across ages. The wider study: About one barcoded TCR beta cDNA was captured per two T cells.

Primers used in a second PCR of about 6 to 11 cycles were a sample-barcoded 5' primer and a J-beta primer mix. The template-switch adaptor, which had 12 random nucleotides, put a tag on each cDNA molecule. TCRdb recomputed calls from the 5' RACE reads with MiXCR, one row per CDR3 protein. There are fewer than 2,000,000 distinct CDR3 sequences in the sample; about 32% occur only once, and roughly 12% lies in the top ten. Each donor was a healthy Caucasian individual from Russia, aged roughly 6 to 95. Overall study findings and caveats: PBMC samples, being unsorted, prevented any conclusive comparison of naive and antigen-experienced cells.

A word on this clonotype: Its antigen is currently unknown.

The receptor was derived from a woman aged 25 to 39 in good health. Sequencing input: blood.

The CDR3, as DNA: TGTGCCAGCAGCCCCGGACTAGCGGGGCCCGGGGATACGCAGTATTTT. This gives the protein CASSPGLAGPGDTQYF. The chain is built from TRBV5-6 and TRBJ2-3; 12 nucleotides line up with TRBD2. CDR1 SGHDT and CDR2 YYEEEE come from the germline V gene. Unmatched junction bases numbered 9, after V lost 4 bases and J lost 6 bases. The CDR3 sequence is 16 residues long.